This T cell receptor beta chain was identified in a study of beta chain features in type 1 diabetes. On the study more broadly: Healthy donors resembled patients in age, gender and cell yields.

Expressed TCRB transcripts were sequenced after all isolated RNA was converted to cDNA. Only in-frame clones appear in the TCRdb table, and some are missing; sequencing was by immunoSEQ multiplex PCR. This sample has 200,000 to 250,000 clones, with approximately 13% found just once. Germline assignment: CDR1 SQVTM and CDR2 ANQGSEA. The CDR3 runs to 14 residues. Trimming shortened V by 5 bases and J by 8 bases, and 18 bases separated the two germline ends. A word on this clone: What it recognizes is unknown.

Whole-study results and caveats: VDJ junctions from patients with type 1 diabetes contained fewer insertions and more deletions. Whether TCRB rearrangement is influenced by HLA type was left unresolved in this analysis. PCR could preferentially amplify shorter templates, alike in patients and controls. Among patients with Type 1 diabetes, TCRB CDR3s were moderately but significantly shorter in every one of the four CD4+ subsets.

The clonotype originates from a man aged 25-45 years with type 1 diabetes. Sequences were obtained from naive CD4+ T cells from blood. This chain links TRBV29-1 with TRBJ1-4; D may be TRBD1 (5 bases). The CDR3 DNA follows: TGCAGCGTTCTCCTCGGGACCGGGGGGGAAAAACTGTTTTTT. Amino acids: CSVLLGTGGEKLFF. The full variable domain, with the rest looked up from reference TRBV29-1 and TRBJ1-4, is SAVISQKPSRDICQRGTSLTIQCQVDSQVTMMFWYRQQPGQSLTLIATANQGSEATYESGFVIDKFPISRPNLTFSTLTVSNMSPEDSSIYLCSVLLGTGGEKLFFGSGTQLSVL.